These 23 T cell receptor beta chains originate from one sample sequenced in a study of brain T cells in children with intractable seizures. The time point is: blood from clinic visit 5 months post-surgery; TSC patient then seizure free. Sequencing used immunoSEQ multiplex PCR; TCRdb keeps in-frame clones, though not all of them. The table lists hundreds of thousands of clones, over 90% of them singletons. Sequenced here: peripheral blood, sampled about 5 months after surgery. The source is a boy in the first two years of life with tuberous sclerosis and intractable seizures.

The rearrangement joins TRBV3-1 (or the pseudogene TRBV3-2) to TRBJ1-1; D not certain. The CDR3 runs to 14 residues. Trimming stripped 2 bases from V and 1 base from J, with 8 bases between. Germline CDR1 reads LGHDT; CDR2 reads YNNKEL (reference sequence). The CDR3 sequence is CASSQNPENTEAFF. CDR3 nucleotides: TGTGCCAGCAGCCAAAACCCTGAGAACACTGAAGCTTTCTTT.

This clone came up once. The chain combines TRBV6-5 with TRBJ1-3; 7 bases fit TRBD1. The CDR3 is made up of 14 amino acids. CDR1 MNHEY and CDR2 SVGAGI come from the germline V gene. V was pared by 1 base and J by 7 bases, with 4 bases of the junction left unmatched. The DNA of the CDR3 is TGTGCCAGCAGTTACTTGGAGGGGGCGAACACCATATATTTT. Amino acid sequence: CASSYLEGANTIYF.

The genes are TRBV3-1 (or the pseudogene TRBV3-2) and TRBJ2-7; 12 positions agree with TRBD2. Germline V gene data show CDR1 as LGHDT and CDR2 as YNNKEL (reference sequence). V was clipped by 2 bases and J by 5 bases; unmatched bases: 16. This CDR3 spans 19 amino acids. CDR3 amino acids: CASSQYRTSGGRSGNEQYF. The CDR3 DNA reads as TGTGCCAGCAGCCAATATCGAACTAGCGGGGGGCGATCCGGGAACGAGCAGTACTTC.

The chain has TRBV25-1 and TRBJ2-2, with TRBD1 identical over 7 bases. The CDR3 contains 17 residues. The trim removed 5 bases at V and 0 bases at J, leaving 9 bases unmatched. The germline gives CDR1 MGHDK, CDR2 SYGVNS. CDR3 in DNA: TGTGCCAGCAGTACTACAGGGGAATCCGCGAACACCGGGGAGCTGTTTTTT. Its protein is CASSTTGESANTGELFF. Full variable domain (outside the CDR3, taken from reference TRBV25-1 and TRBJ2-2): EADIYQTPRYLVIGTGKKITLECSQTMGHDKMYWYQQDPGMELHLIHYSYGVNSTEKGDLSSESTVSRIRTEHFPLTLESARPSHTSQYLCASSTTGESANTGELFFGEGSRLTVL.

V gene TRBV19 combines with J gene TRBJ2-7; 7 bases align to TRBD1. V shed 8 bases, J shed 0 bases, and the junction held 10 bases outside the gene matches. Germline loops: CDR1 LNHDA, CDR2 SQIVND (reference sequence). The CDR3 has 15 residues. This chain's CDR3 is CASHSGQDDSYEQYF. The CDR3, as DNA: TGTGCCAGTCATTCCGGACAGGACGACTCCTACGAGCAGTACTTC.

CDR3 loop: CASSPGGGSYNEQFF. The CDR3 DNA sequence: TGTGCCAGCTCACCTGGCGGGGGCTCCTACAATGAGCAGTTCTTC. The gene calls are TRBV18 and TRBJ2-1, with TRBD2 identical over 7 bases. The CDR3 spans 15 residues. The germline V gene encodes CDR1 KGHSH and CDR2 LQKENI. V dropped 3 bases and J dropped 0; count of bases not matched to a gene: 2.

This clone has only one observation. V is TRBV5-1 and J is TRBJ1-2; TRBD1 aligns across 10 bases. The length of the CDR3 is 14 residues. With 5 bases clipped from V and 8 bases from J, the junction kept 9 bases outside the gene matches. CDR1 and CDR2 from the germline V gene are SGHRS and YFSETQ. For the CDR3, the DNA is TGCGCCAGCAGTGACAGGGGGCGAAGACACGGCTACACCTTC. Translation gives CASSDRGRRHGYTF. Filled out from reference TRBV5-1 and TRBJ1-2, the complete variable domain reads KAGVTQTPRYLIKTRGQQVTLSCSPISGHRSVSWYQQTPGQGLQFLFEYFSETQRNKGNFPGRFSGRQFSNSRSEMNVSTLELGDSALYLCASSDRGRRHGYTFGSGTRLTVV.

This chain joins TRBV27 and TRBJ2-3; D unresolved. Germline CDR1 MNHEY, CDR2 SMNVEV (reference sequence). The CDR3 sequence is 13 residues long. Between the trimmed V and J ends, which lost 4 bases and 0 bases, there was a span of 5 bases. The CDR3: CASSSHSTDTQYF. CDR3 nucleotide sequence: TGTGCCAGCAGTTCTCACAGCACAGATACGCAGTATTTT.

This clone was observed once. The chain links TRBV5-5 to TRBJ2-3; no clear D. This CDR3 region has 16 residues. Trimming stripped 0 bases from V and 0 bases from J, with 11 bases between. Germline CDR1 and CDR2: SGHKS and YYEKEE (reference sequence). The DNA of the CDR3 is TGTGCCAGCAGCTTGGAGCAGGTATGGAGCACAGATACGCAGTATTTT. Protein: CASSLEQVWSTDTQYF. The variable domain in full, with the rest retrieved from reference TRBV5-5 and TRBJ2-3, is DAGVTQSPTHLIKTRGQQVTLRCSPISGHKSVSWYQQVLGQGPQFIFQYYEKEERGRGNFPDRFSARQFPNYSSELNVNALLLGDSALYLCASSLEQVWSTDTQYFGPGTRLTVL.

The chain combines TRBV6-1 with TRBJ2-3, with TRBD2 matching over 10 bases. The CDR3 consists of 16 residues. CDR1 is MNHNS, CDR2 SASEGT, per germline. With V trimmed by 2 bases and J by 4 bases, 6 bases remained unmatched. The CDR3 spells CASSETSSGRADTQYF. In DNA, the CDR3 is TGTGCCAGCAGTGAAACCTCAAGCGGGAGGGCAGATACGCAGTATTTT.

V is TRBV29-1 and J is TRBJ2-7; 10 positions match TRBD2. J lost 5 bases, V lost 2 bases, and 3 bases had no gene match. CDR1 is SQVTM and CDR2 is ANQGSEA in the germline V gene. This CDR3 spans 13 amino acids. The DNA of the CDR3 is TGCAGCGTTGAACTAGCGGGGGCCCACGAGCAGTACTTC. This sequence encodes CSVELAGAHEQYF.

Of note for this clone: At the DNA level, this CDR3 is encoded by other sequences in the same sample as well. The gene calls are TRBV12-3 or TRBV12-4 and TRBJ1-1; D not certain. V lost 2 bases, J lost 1 base, and 5 bases lay in between. The CDR3 consists of 13 residues. CDR3 sequence (DNA): TGTGCCAGCAGTTTATCTGGGAACACTGAAGCTTTCTTT. Translation gives CASSLSGNTEAFF.

The chain carries TRBV5-1 and TRBJ2-7; D may be TRBD2 (5 bases). CDR3 length: 13 residues. Germline V gene lookup returns CDR1 SGHRS and CDR2 YFSETQ. V shed 4 bases and J shed 3 bases, with 11 bases lying between them. CDR3 loop: CASSLGSVYEQYF. As DNA, the CDR3 is TGCGCCAGCAGCCTAGGGAGCGTCTACGAGCAGTACTTC.

The chain has TRBV19 and TRBJ1-5; 10 bases fit TRBD1. V dropped 7 bases and J dropped 4; count of bases not matched to a gene: 10. This CDR3 is built from 16 residues. Germline values: CDR1 LNHDA, CDR2 SQIVND (reference sequence). The CDR3 loop is CASTHTGDRGNQPQHF. The CDR3 DNA reads TGTGCCAGTACCCACACCGGGGACAGGGGAAATCAGCCCCAGCATTTT.

J is TRBJ2-7 and V is TRBV7-9, with D uncertain. Trimming took off 5 bases at V and 2 bases at J, with 13 bases between the two ends. Germline V gives CDR1 SEHNR, CDR2 FQNEAQ (reference sequence). This CDR3 has 14 residues. Here the CDR3 reads CASSHWTSTYEQYF. The CDR3 coding sequence is TGTGCCAGCAGCCATTGGACCAGTACCTACGAGCAGTACTTC.

The CDR3 DNA reads TGTGCCAGTAGTACAGGGAATTCACCCCTCCACTTT. Its protein product is CASSTGNSPLHF. The rearrangement joins TRBV19 to TRBJ1-6; TRBD1 might be the D (5 bases). The CDR3 covers 12 residues. Trimming cost V 4 bases and J 7 bases, with 5 bases left between them. Germline loops: CDR1 LNHDA, CDR2 SQIVND (reference sequence).

The rearrangement links TRBV5-4 to TRBJ2-7; D possibly corresponds to TRBD2 (7 bases). Germline V gives CDR1 SGHNT, CDR2 YYREEE (reference sequence). CDR3 size: 15 residues. The V and J ends lost 4 bases and 4 bases respectively, with 18 bases between them. This CDR3 is CASSLQQGGGYEQYF. CDR3 in DNA: TGTGCCAGCAGCCTTCAACAGGGAGGGGGGTACGAGCAGTACTTC.

The chain has TRBV30 and TRBJ2-1, with a tentative D call TRBD2 (6 bases). CDR1 is GTSNPN, CDR2 SVGIG, per germline (reference sequence). The V end lost 0 bases, the J end lost 0 bases, and 24 bases lay between the germline ends. The CDR3 totals 20 residues. For the CDR3, the DNA is TGTGCCTGGAGTGTAACGTGGATAGCGGCCCGACCCAGCTCCTACAATGAGCAGTTCTTC. It codes for CAWSVTWIAARPSSYNEQFF.

The chain recombines TRBV5-6 with TRBJ2-7, with 7 bases fitting TRBD2. This CDR3 is 15 amino acids long. The germline V gene encodes CDR1 SGHDT and CDR2 YYEEEE. V lost 4 bases, J lost 1 base, and 8 bases stayed unmatched. The CDR3, as DNA: TGTGCCAGCAGCCCCGGGGGGTGGGGTTCCTACGAGCAGTACTTC. Translated, it gives CASSPGGWGSYEQYF.

The rearrangement joins TRBV19 to TRBJ1-1; 8 bases are shared with TRBD1. With 6 bases clipped from V and 10 bases from J, the junction kept 13 bases outside the gene matches. CDR3 size: 14 residues. Germline CDR1 and CDR2: LNHDA and SQIVND (reference sequence). CDR3 sequence (DNA): TGTGCCAGTAGCATTGGACAGGGAAATTTCCGAGCTTTCTTT. It encodes CASSIGQGNFRAFF.

This rearrangement joins TRBV28 to TRBJ2-7; D call uncertain. The CDR3 totals 12 residues. Looked up from germline, CDR1 is MDHEN and CDR2 is SYDVKM. The ends were cut back, 1 base at V and 5 bases at J, with 6 bases in the middle. CDR3 protein: CASSLYADEQYF. As DNA, the CDR3 is TGTGCCAGCAGTTTATACGCTGACGAGCAGTACTTC.

This clone was detected only once. The genes are TRBV28 and TRBJ1-4, with 7 bases that match TRBD1. Germline CDR1 is MDHEN and CDR2 is SYDVKM. V was pared by 3 bases and J by 4 bases, with 5 bases of the junction left unmatched. The CDR3 totals 15 residues. This chain's CDR3 is CASSFRQGLNEKLFF. CDR3 DNA sequence: TGTGCCAGCAGTTTCCGACAGGGCCTTAATGAAAAACTGTTTTTT. Full variable domain (rest looked up from reference TRBV28 and TRBJ1-4): DVKVTQSSRYLVKRTGEKVFLECVQDMDHENMFWYRQDPGLGLRLIYFSYDVKMKEKGDIPEGYSVSREKKERFSLILESASTNQTSMYLCASSFRQGLNEKLFFGSGTQLSVL.

CDR3 amino acids: CAWSKGQGYGYTF. The CDR3 nucleotides are TGTGCCTGGAGTAAGGGACAGGGGTACGGCTACACCTTC. This chain connects TRBV30 to TRBJ1-2; TRBD1 aligns across 10 bases. From germline, CDR1 is GTSNPN and CDR2 SVGIG (reference sequence). The CDR3 covers 13 residues. The trim removed 2 bases at V and 8 bases at J, leaving 5 bases unmatched.